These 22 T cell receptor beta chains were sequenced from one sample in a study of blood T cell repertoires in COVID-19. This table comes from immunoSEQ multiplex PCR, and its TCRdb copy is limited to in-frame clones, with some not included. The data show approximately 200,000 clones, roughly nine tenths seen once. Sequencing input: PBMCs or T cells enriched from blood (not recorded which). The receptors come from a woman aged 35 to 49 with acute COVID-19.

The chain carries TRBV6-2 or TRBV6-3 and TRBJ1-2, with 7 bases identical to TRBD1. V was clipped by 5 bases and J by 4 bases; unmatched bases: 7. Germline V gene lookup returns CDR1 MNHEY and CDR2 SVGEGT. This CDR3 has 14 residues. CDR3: CASSRQGGGYGYTF. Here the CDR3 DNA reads TGTGCCAGCAGTAGACAGGGCGGCGGCTATGGCTACACCTTC.

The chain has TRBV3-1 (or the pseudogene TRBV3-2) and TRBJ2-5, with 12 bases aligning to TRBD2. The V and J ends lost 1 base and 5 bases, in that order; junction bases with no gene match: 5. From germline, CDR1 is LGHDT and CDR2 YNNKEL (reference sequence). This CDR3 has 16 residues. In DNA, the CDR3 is TGTGCCAGCAGCCAAGTCCTAGCGGGGGGGTCGGAGACCCAGTACTTC. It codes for CASSQVLAGGSETQYF.

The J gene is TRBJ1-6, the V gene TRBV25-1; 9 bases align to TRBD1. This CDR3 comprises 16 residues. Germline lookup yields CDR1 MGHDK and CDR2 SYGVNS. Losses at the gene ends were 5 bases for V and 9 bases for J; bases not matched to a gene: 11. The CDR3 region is CASSSSRDRDLSPLHF. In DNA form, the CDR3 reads TGTGCCAGCAGTTCTTCCCGGGACAGGGATCTTTCACCCCTCCACTTT.

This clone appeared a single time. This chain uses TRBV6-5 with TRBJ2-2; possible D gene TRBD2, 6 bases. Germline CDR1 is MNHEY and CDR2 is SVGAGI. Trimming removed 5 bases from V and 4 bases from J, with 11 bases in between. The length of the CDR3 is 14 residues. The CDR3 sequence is CASSRETVTGELFF. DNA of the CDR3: TGTGCCAGCAGTCGGGAGACGGTCACCGGGGAGCTGTTTTTT.

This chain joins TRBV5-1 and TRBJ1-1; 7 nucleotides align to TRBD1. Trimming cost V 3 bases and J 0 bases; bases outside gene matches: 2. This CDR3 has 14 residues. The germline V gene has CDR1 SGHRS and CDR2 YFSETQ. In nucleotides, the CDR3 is TGCGCCAGCAGCTCGGGACAGATGAACACTGAAGCTTTCTTT. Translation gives CASSSGQMNTEAFF.

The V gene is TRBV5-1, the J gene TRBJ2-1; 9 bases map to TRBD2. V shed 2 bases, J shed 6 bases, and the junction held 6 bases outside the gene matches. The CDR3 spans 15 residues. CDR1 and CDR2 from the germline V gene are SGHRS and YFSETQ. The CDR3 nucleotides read TGCGCCAGCAGCTTCAAGCGGGGGGCCGGCAATGAGCAGTTCTTC. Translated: CASSFKRGAGNEQFF.

The CDR3 loop reads CASSPGVTAVNSNQPQHF. The DNA of the CDR3 is TGTGCCAGCAGCCCAGGGGTCACGGCTGTTAATAGCAATCAGCCCCAGCATTTT. The chain couples TRBV7-9 to TRBJ1-5; possible D gene TRBD1, 6 bases. CDR1 is SEHNR, CDR2 FQNEAQ, per germline (reference sequence). CDR3 length: 18 residues. The germline V and J ends were trimmed by 5 bases and 0 bases, with 20 bases remaining between them. The full variable domain, in which reference TRBV7-9 and TRBJ1-5 provide the parts outside the CDR3, is DTGVSQNPRHKITKRGQNVTFRCDPISEHNRLYWYRQTLGQGPEFLTYFQNEAQLEKSRLLSDRFSAERPKGSFSTLEIQRTEQGDSAMYLCASSPGVTAVNSNQPQHFGDGTRLSIL.

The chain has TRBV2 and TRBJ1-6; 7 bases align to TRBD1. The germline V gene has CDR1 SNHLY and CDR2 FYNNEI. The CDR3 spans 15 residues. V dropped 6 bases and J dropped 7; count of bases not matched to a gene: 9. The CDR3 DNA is TGTGCCAGCAGCCCCACAGGGGCTGCAAATTCACCCCTCCACTTT. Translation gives CASSPTGAANSPLHF.

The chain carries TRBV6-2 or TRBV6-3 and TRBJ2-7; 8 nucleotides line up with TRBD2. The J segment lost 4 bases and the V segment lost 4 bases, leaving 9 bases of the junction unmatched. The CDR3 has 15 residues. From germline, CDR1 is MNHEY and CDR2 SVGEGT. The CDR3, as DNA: TGTGCCAGCAGTTCCCGGGGTAGCGGGATGTACGAGCAGTACTTC. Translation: CASSSRGSGMYEQYF.

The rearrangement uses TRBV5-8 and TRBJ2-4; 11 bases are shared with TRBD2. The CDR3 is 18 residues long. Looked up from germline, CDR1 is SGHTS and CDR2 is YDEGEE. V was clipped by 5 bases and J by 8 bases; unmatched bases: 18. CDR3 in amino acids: CASRSPGLAGPRGDIQYF. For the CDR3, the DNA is TGTGCCAGCAGGTCACCCGGACTAGCGGGCCCCCGGGGAGACATTCAGTACTTC. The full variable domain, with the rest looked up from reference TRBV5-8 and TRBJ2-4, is EAGVTQSPTHLIKTRGQQATLRCSPISGHTSVYWYQQALGLGLQFLLWYDEGEERNRGNFPPRFSGRQFPNYSSELNVNALELEDSALYLCASRSPGLAGPRGDIQYFGAGTRLSVL.

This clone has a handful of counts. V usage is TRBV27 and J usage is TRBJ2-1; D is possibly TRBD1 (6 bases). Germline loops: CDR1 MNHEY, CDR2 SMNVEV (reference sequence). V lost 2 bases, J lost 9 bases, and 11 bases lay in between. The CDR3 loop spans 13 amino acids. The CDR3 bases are TGTGCCAGCAGTTTACAGGGGATCGGTGAGCAGTTCTTC. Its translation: CASSLQGIGEQFF.

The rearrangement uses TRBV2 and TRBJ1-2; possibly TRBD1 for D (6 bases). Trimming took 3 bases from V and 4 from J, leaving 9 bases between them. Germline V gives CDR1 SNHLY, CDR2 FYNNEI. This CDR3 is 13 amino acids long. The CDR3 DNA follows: TGTGCCAGCAGTGATGGACAGCCCTATGGCTACACCTTC. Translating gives CASSDGQPYGYTF.

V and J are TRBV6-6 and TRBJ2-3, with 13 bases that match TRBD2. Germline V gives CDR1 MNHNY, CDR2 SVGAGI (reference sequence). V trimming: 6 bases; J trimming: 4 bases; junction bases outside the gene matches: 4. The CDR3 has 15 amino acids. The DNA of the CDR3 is TGTGCCAGCAGGAGGACTAGCGGGGGCCCAGATACGCAGTATTTT. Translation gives CASRRTSGGPDTQYF.

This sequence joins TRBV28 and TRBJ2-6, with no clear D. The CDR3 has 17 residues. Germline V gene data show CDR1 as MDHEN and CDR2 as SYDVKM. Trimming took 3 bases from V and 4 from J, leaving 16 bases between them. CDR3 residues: CASSFGTAGGGANVLTF. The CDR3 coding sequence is TGTGCCAGCAGTTTCGGTACGGCCGGCGGAGGGGCCAACGTCCTGACTTTC.

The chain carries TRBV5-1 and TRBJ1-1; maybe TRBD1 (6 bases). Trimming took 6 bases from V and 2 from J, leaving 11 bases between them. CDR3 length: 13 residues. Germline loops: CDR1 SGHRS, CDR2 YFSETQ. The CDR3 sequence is CASTTGTNTEAFF. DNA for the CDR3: TGCGCCAGCACGACAGGAACTAACACTGAAGCTTTCTTT.

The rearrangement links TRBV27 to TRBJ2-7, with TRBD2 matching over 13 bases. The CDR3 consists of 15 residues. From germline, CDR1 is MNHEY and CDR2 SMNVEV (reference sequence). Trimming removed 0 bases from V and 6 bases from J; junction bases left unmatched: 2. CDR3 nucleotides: TGTGCCAGCAGTTTATCCGGACTAGCGGGAGCCGAGCAGTACTTC. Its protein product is CASSLSGLAGAEQYF.

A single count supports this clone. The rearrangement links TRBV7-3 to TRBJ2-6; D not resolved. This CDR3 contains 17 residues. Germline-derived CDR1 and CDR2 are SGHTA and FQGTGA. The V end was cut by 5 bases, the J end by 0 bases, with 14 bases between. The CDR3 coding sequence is TGTGCCAGCAGCCCGCCCCTAGGTTCCTCTGGGGCCAACGTCCTGACTTTC. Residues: CASSPPLGSSGANVLTF.

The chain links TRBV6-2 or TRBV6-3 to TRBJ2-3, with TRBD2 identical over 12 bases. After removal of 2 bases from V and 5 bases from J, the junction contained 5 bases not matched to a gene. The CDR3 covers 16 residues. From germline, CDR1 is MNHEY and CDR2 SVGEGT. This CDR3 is CASSYSLAGGVDTQYF. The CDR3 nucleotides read TGTGCCAGCAGTTACAGCCTAGCGGGAGGGGTAGATACGCAGTATTTT.

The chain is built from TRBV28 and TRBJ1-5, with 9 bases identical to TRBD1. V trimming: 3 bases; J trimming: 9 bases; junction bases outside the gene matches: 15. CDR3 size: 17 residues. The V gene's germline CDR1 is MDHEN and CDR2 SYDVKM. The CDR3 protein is CASSFPLGGQGDRPQHF. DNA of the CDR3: TGTGCCAGCAGTTTCCCATTGGGGGGACAGGGCGATCGGCCCCAGCATTTT.

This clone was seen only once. In DNA form, the CDR3 reads TGTGCCAGCAGCTTAGCTCGGAGTCCAAAGGAGACCCAGTACTTC. It yields the protein CASSLARSPKETQYF. The rearrangement uses TRBV7-8 and TRBJ2-5, with no clear D. V was clipped by 0 bases and J by 5 bases, with 13 bases between them. The CDR3 consists of 15 residues. Germline V gene sequence: CDR1 SGHVS, CDR2 FQNEAQ. Filled out from reference TRBV7-8 and TRBJ2-5, the complete variable domain reads GAGVSQSPRYKVAKRGQDVALRCDPISGHVSLFWYQQALGQGPEFLTYFQNEAQLDKSGLPSDRFFAERPEGSVSTLKIQRTQQEDSAVYLCASSLARSPKETQYFGPGTRLLVL.

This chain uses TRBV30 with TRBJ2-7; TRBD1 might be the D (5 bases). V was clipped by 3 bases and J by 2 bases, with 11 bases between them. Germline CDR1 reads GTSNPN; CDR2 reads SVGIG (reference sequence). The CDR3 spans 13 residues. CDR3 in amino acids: CAWRGHGTYEQYF. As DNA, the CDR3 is TGTGCCTGGAGGGGGCACGGAACCTACGAGCAGTACTTC.

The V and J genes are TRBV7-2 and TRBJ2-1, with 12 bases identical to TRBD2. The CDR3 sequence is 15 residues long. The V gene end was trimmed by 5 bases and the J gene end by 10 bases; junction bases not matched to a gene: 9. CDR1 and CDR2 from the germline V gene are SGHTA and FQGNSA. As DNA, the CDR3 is TGTGCCAGCAGCCCTAGCGGGGGGGCCTTGGGGGAGCAGTTCTTC. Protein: CASSPSGGALGEQFF.